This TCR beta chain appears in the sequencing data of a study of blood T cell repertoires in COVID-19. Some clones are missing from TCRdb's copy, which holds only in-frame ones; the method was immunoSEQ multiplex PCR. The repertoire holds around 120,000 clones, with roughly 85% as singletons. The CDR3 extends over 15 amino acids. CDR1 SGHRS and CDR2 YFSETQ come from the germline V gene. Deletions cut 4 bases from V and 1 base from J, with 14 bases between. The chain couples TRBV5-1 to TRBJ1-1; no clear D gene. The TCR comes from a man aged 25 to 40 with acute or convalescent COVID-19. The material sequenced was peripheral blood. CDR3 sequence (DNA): TGCGCCAGCAGCGATGGCCCTCCAGAGAACACTGAAGCTTTCTTT. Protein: CASSDGPPENTEAFF. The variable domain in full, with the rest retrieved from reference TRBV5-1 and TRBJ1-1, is KAGVTQTPRYLIKTRGQQVTLSCSPISGHRSVSWYQQTPGQGLQFLFEYFSETQRNKGNFPGRFSGRQFSNSRSEMNVSTLELGDSALYLCASSDGPPENTEAFFGQGTRLTVV.